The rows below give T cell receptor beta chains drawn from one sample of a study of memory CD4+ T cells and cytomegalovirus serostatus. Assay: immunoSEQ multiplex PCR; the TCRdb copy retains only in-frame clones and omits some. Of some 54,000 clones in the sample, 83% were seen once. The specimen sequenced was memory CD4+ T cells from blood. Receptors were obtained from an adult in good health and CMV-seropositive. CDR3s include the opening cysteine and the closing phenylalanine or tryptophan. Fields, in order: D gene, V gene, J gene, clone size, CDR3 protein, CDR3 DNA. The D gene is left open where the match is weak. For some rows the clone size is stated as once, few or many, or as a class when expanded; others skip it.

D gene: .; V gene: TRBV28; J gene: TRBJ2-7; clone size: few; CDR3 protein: CASSLQQLARFYF; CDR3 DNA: TGTGCCAGCAGTTTACAACAACTAGCACGATTTTACTTC
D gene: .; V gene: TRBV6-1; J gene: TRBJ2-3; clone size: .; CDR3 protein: CACTGGFLTNTQYF; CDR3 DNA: TGTGCCTGCACCGGGGGCTTCCTCACGAATACGCAGTATTTT
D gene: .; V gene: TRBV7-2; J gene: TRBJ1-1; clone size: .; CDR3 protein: CASSLGPGNTEAFF; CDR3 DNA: TGTGCCAGCAGCTTAGGGCCAGGGAACACTGAAGCTTTCTTT
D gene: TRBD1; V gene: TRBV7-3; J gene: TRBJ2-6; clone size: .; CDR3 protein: CASSLGQGAAPGANVLTF; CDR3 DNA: TGTGCCAGCAGCTTAGGACAGGGGGCAGCTCCTGGGGCCAACGTCCTGACTTTC
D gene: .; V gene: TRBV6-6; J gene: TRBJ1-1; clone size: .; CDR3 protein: CATLGHMLDTEAFF; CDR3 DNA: TGTGCCACATTAGGACACATGCTGGACACTGAAGCTTTCTTT
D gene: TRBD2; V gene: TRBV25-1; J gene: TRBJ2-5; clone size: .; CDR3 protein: CASSDWTSGGHQETQYF; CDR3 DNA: TGTGCCAGCAGTGACTGGACTAGCGGGGGGCACCAAGAGACCCAGTACTTC
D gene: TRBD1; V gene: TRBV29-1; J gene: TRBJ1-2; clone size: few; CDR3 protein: CSVGGTGNYGYTF; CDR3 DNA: TGCAGCGTGGGGGGGACAGGGAACTATGGCTACACCTTC
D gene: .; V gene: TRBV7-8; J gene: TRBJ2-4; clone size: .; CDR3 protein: CASSLRPSVNIQYF; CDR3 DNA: TGTGCCAGCAGCTTACGGCCCAGTGTAAACATTCAGTACTTC
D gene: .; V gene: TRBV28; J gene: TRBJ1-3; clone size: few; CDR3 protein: CASMIPQSSGNTIYF; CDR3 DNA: TGTGCCAGCATGATCCCCCAGAGCTCTGGAAACACCATATATTTT
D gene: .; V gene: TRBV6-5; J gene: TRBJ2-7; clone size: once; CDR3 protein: CASSYSTGEQYF; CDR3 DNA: TGTGCCAGCAGTTACTCGACTGGAGAGCAGTACTTC
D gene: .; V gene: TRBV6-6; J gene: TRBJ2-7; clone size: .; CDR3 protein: CASSYQGGEEEQYF; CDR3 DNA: TGTGCCAGCAGTTACCAAGGAGGGGAGGAAGAGCAGTACTTC
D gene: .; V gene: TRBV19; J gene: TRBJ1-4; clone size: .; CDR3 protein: CASSRSLEEKLFF; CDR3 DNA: TGTGCCAGTAGTAGAAGCCTGGAAGAAAAACTGTTTTTT
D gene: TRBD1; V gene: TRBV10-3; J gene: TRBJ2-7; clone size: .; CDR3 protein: CAISPGTGVGYEQYF; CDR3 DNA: TGTGCCATCAGCCCCGGGACAGGGGTAGGCTACGAGCAGTACTTC
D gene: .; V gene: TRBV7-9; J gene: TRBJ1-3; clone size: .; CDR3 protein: CASSPGVGYSGNTIYF; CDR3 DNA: TGTGCCAGCAGCCCGGGGGTAGGGTACTCTGGAAACACCATATATTTT
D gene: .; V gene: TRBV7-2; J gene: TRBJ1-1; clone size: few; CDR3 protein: CASSFRKDTEAFF; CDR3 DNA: TGTGCCAGCAGCTTTCGGAAGGACACTGAAGCTTTCTTT
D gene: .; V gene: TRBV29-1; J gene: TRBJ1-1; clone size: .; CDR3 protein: CSVTTGLGNTEAFF; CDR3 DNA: TGCAGCGTAACCACAGGGTTGGGTAACACTGAAGCTTTCTTT
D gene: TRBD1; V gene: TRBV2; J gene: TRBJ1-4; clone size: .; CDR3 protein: CASSDTGGYEKLFF; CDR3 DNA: TGTGCCAGCAGTGACACAGGGGGGTATGAAAAACTGTTTTTT
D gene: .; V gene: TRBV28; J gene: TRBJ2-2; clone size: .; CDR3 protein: CASSPPNTGELFF; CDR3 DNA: TGTGCCAGCAGTCCACCGAACACCGGGGAGCTGTTTTTT
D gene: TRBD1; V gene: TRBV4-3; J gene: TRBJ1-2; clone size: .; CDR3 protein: CASSPSGQGRAYGYTF; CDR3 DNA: TGCGCCAGCAGCCCATCGGGACAGGGCCGGGCTTATGGCTACACCTTC
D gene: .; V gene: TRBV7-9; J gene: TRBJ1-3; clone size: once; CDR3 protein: CASISMSSGNTIYF; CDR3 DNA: TGTGCCAGCATCAGTATGAGCTCTGGAAACACCATATATTTT
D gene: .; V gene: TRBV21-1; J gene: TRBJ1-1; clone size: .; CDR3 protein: CASSNGDSTEAFF; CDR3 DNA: TGTGCCAGCAGCAACGGGGACAGCACTGAAGCTTTCTTT
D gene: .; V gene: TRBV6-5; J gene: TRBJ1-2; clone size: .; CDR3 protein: CASRTDTTYGYTF; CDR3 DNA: TGTGCCAGCAGAACCGACACGACCTATGGCTACACCTTC
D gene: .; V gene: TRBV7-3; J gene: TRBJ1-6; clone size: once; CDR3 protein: CASSLGGSGSPLHF; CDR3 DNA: TGTGCCAGCAGCTTGGGGGGATCCGGTTCACCCCTCCACTTT
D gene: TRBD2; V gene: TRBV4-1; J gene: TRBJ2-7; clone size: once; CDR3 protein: CASSQDGGRGGFKEQYF; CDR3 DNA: TGCGCCAGCAGCCAAGATGGAGGGCGCGGGGGGTTTAAAGAGCAGTACTTC
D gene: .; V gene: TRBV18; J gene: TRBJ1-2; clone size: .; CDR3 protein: CASSPAEGSGYTF; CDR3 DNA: TGTGCCAGCTCACCCGCAGAGGGTAGTGGCTACACCTTC
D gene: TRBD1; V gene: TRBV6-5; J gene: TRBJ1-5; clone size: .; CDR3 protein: CASSIGQASNQPQHF; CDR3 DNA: TGTGCCAGCAGCATCGGACAGGCTAGCAATCAGCCCCAGCATTTT
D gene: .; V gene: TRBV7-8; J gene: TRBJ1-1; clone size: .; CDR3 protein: CASSTQENTEAFF; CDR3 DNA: TGTGCCAGCAGCACTCAGGAGAACACTGAAGCTTTCTTT
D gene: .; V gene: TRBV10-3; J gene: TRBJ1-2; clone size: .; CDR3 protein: CAISGDVSYYGYTF; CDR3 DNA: TGTGCCATCAGTGGGGACGTAAGTTACTATGGCTACACCTTC
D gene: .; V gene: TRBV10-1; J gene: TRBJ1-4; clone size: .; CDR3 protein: CASSESPRLTGREKLFF; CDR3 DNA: TGCGCCAGCAGTGAGTCCCCCAGGCTCACCGGGAGGGAAAAACTGTTTTTT
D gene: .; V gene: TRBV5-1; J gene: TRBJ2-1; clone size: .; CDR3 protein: CASSSKLGDEQFF; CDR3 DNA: TGCGCCAGCAGCTCGAAACTCGGGGATGAGCAGTTCTTC
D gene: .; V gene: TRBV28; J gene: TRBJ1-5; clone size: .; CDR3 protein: CASSPYQPQHF; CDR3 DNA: TGTGCCAGCAGCCCGTATCAGCCCCAGCATTTT
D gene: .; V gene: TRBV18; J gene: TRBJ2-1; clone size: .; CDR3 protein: CASSPMAGANNEQFF; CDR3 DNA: TGTGCCAGCTCACCAATGGCAGGGGCCAACAATGAGCAGTTCTTC
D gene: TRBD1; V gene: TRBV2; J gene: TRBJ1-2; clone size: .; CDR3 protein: CASSLTGRSNYGYTF; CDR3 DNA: TGTGCCAGCAGCCTGACAGGGCGATCTAACTATGGCTACACCTTC
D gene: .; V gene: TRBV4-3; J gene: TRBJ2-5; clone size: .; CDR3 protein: CASSQGVKGTGETQYF; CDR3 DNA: TGCGCCAGCAGCCAAGGGGTAAAGGGGACGGGGGAGACCCAGTACTTC
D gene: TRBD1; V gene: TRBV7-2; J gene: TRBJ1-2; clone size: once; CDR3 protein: CASSSLGQAGGYTF; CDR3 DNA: TGTGCCAGCAGCTCCTTAGGACAGGCGGGCGGCTACACCTTC